This passage covers 21 T cell receptor beta chains from one sample sequenced in a study of control samples from healthy donors and cancer patients (dated by TCRdb to the early 2020s). Library prep was done by the immunoSEQ multiplex PCR assay. In its TCRdb copy, this immuneACCESS table keeps in-frame sequences only and misses some clones. Where compared with another copy, unresolved V genes explain less than half of these, and the others have no known cause. Here the sample has fewer than 60,000 clones; around 95% occur a single time. The ten top clones hold roughly 2.3% of the sample. The specimen was blood. These receptors were obtained from a young man in good health.

The chain couples TRBV9 to TRBJ2-7, with D perhaps matching TRBD2 (6 bases). The germline V gene has CDR1 SGDLS and CDR2 YYNGEE. This CDR3 has 14 residues. The V and J ends lost 3 bases and 0 bases respectively, with 10 bases between them. The DNA of the CDR3 is TGTGCCAGCAGCGCGGGGACTGTCTCCTACGAGCAGTACTTC. It is translated as CASSAGTVSYEQYF. Full variable domain (remainder filled in from reference TRBV9 and TRBJ2-7): DSGVTQTPKHLITATGQRVTLRCSPRSGDLSVYWYQQSLDQGLQFLIQYYNGEERAKGNILERFSAQQFPDLHSELNLSSLELGDSALYFCASSAGTVSYEQYFGPGTRLTVT.

The chain carries TRBV5-1 and TRBJ2-7, with D maybe TRBD1 (5 bases). The V end was cut by 1 base, the J end by 2 bases, with 7 bases between. The CDR3 loop spans 13 amino acids. The germline V gene has CDR1 SGHRS and CDR2 YFSETQ. As DNA, the CDR3 is TGCGCCAGCAGCTTGATGGACACCTACGAGCAGTACTTC. It codes for CASSLMDTYEQYF.

Note on this clone: Other DNA sequences in this sample translate to the same CDR3. CDR3 DNA: TGCGCCAGCAGCTTGGGACTAGCAAATGAGCAGTTCTTC. Encoded protein: CASSLGLANEQFF. V gene TRBV5-1 combines with J gene TRBJ2-1; TRBD2 aligns across 7 bases. CDR1 is SGHRS and CDR2 is YFSETQ in the germline V gene. This CDR3 comprises 13 residues. V lost 0 bases and J lost 7; bases outside the gene matches: 1.

In DNA form, the CDR3 reads TGTGCCACCAGCTTAGGACGCGGATATGGCTACACCTTC. Encoded protein: CATSLGRGYGYTF. The chain combines TRBV15 with TRBJ1-2; D ambiguous. Germline CDR1 LNHNV, CDR2 YYDKDF (reference sequence). The CDR3 loop spans 13 amino acids. Trimming stripped 5 bases from V and 5 bases from J, with 12 bases between.

The chain carries TRBV5-4 and TRBJ2-3; D gene ambiguous. This CDR3 has 14 amino acids. Trimming stripped 4 bases from V and 1 base from J, with 10 bases between. Germline assignment: CDR1 SGHNT and CDR2 YYREEE (reference sequence). The DNA for the CDR3 is TGTGCCAGCAGCCTGGGGATACGCACAGATACGCAGTATTTT. Its translation: CASSLGIRTDTQYF.

V gene TRBV6-1 combines with J gene TRBJ1-1; D is undetermined. The CDR3 contains 13 residues. Germline V gene sequence: CDR1 MNHNS, CDR2 SASEGT. Trimming removed 2 bases at V and 4 bases at J, with 8 bases between. The CDR3 reads CASSETGITEAFF. In nucleotides, the CDR3 is TGTGCCAGCAGTGAAACGGGGATCACTGAAGCTTTCTTT.

The chain recombines TRBV9 with TRBJ2-3, with 14 positions matching TRBD2. This CDR3 has 16 residues. Germline V lookup: CDR1 SGDLS, CDR2 YYNGEE. V shed 3 bases and J 5 bases; nucleotides not matched to a gene: 5. CDR3 sequence (DNA): TGTGCCAGCAGCGCCGGACTAGCGGGAGGAGGAGATACGCAGTATTTT. Amino acid sequence: CASSAGLAGGGDTQYF.

The V and J genes are TRBV7-6 and TRBJ2-7; 8 bases map to TRBD2. Trimming at V came to 1 base and at J to 2 bases, leaving 7 bases not matched to a gene. Germline V gene lookup returns CDR1 SGHVS and CDR2 FNYEAQ. CDR3 length: 16 amino acids. CDR3 nucleotide sequence: TGTGCCAGCAGCTTAGTTAAGCGGGAGAGGGCCTACGAGCAGTACTTC. Its translation is CASSLVKRERAYEQYF.

This chain links TRBV7-8 with TRBJ2-7; no reliable D call. V was clipped by 4 bases and J by 3 bases, with 10 bases between them. Per the germline V gene, CDR1 is SGHVS and CDR2 is FQNEAQ. This CDR3 has 13 amino acids. The CDR3 reads CASSSRRDYEQYF. In DNA form, the CDR3 reads TGTGCCAGCAGCTCCCGGAGAGACTACGAGCAGTACTTC.

This sequence joins TRBV4-1 and TRBJ2-7, with D hard to call. The germline CDR1 and CDR2 sequences are MGHRA and YSYEKL. The CDR3 runs 15 residues. Trimming pared 0 bases from V and 0 bases from J, leaving 9 bases between. The CDR3 sequence is CASSQENRDSYEQYF. The CDR3 bases are TGCGCCAGCAGCCAAGAGAACAGAGACTCCTACGAGCAGTACTTC.

The chain carries TRBV6-5 and TRBJ2-1; D gene uncertain. This CDR3 spans 14 amino acids. V lost 6 bases and J lost 5, with 14 bases in between. The V gene's germline CDR1 is MNHEY and CDR2 SVGAGI. As DNA, the CDR3 is TGTGCCAGCAGAGTGGAAAGGCCGGACAATGAGCAGTTCTTC. This sequence encodes CASRVERPDNEQFF.

The chain has TRBV27 and TRBJ2-2, with D uncertain. Trimming shortened V by 2 bases and J by 9 bases, and 13 bases separated the two germline ends. The CDR3 has 14 residues. Germline CDR1 reads MNHEY; CDR2 reads SMNVEV (reference sequence). The CDR3 DNA sequence: TGTGCCAGCAGTTTAGCGATAGACGGCCGGGAGCTGTTTTTT. It translates to CASSLAIDGRELFF.

The rearrangement joins TRBV4-1 to TRBJ2-1; no clear D. Germline values: CDR1 MGHRA, CDR2 YSYEKL. Trimming cost V 1 base and J 0 bases, with 10 bases left between them. The CDR3 spans 16 residues. The CDR3 DNA reads TGCGCCAGCAGCCAAGGAAGGACGAGCTCCTACAATGAGCAGTTCTTC. The encoded protein is CASSQGRTSSYNEQFF.

The chain employs TRBV4-3 and TRBJ2-5, with unresolved D. Germline CDR1 and CDR2: LGHNA and YSLEER. This CDR3 has 14 residues. Trimming pared 2 bases from V and 5 bases from J, leaving 12 bases between. This chain's CDR3 is CASSQKPAQETQYF. The CDR3 region has the DNA TGCGCCAGCAGCCAAAAACCTGCGCAGGAGACCCAGTACTTC.

The chain is built from TRBV6-5 and TRBJ2-4; D may be TRBD1 (6 bases). Trimming left V 0 bases short and J 9 bases short, with 15 bases between. Germline V gene data show CDR1 as MNHEY and CDR2 as SVGAGI. This CDR3 contains 15 residues. The CDR3 bases are TGTGCCAGCAGTTACTCGGGGGCGCAGGGAAGCATTCAGTACTTC. Protein sequence: CASSYSGAQGSIQYF.

The J gene is TRBJ1-3, the V gene TRBV5-4, with D possibly TRBD1 on 5 matching bases. The CDR3 is made up of 15 amino acids. CDR1 SGHNT and CDR2 YYREEE come from the germline V gene (reference sequence). V lost 0 bases to trimming and J lost 2 bases, with 9 bases between them. CDR3 DNA: TGTGCCAGCAGCTTGGCGCCAGGGACTGGAAACACCATATATTTT. Translation gives CASSLAPGTGNTIYF.

The CDR3 spells CASSLGWTVWNTEAFF. The CDR3 nucleotides read TGTGCCAGCAGCTTAGGGTGGACAGTATGGAACACTGAAGCTTTCTTT. The chain uses TRBV7-3 and TRBJ1-1, with D possibly matching TRBD1 (6 bases). Germline CDR1 SGHTA, CDR2 FQGTGA. The CDR3 runs 16 residues. Deletions cut 2 bases from V and 1 base from J, with 14 bases between. Together with reference TRBV7-3 and TRBJ1-1, the CDR3 gives the full variable domain: GAGVSQTPSNKVTEKGKYVELRCDPISGHTALYWYRQSLGQGPEFLIYFQGTGAADDSGLPNDRFFAVRPEGSVSTLKIQRTERGDSAVYLCASSLGWTVWNTEAFFGQGTRLTVV.

This sequence joins TRBV13 and TRBJ2-2; D may match TRBD1 or TRBD2 (5 bases each). The CDR3 length is 15 residues. V shed 4 bases and J shed 1 base, with 10 bases lying between them. The germline gives CDR1 PRHDT, CDR2 FYEKMQ (reference sequence). The chain's CDR3 is CASSSRDRNTGELFF. In nucleotides, the CDR3 is TGTGCCAGCAGCTCCCGGGACCGGAACACCGGGGAGCTGTTTTTT.

The V gene is TRBV19, the J gene TRBJ2-3; D is uncertain. This CDR3 is 14 amino acids long. Germline V gene sequence: CDR1 LNHDA, CDR2 SQIVND (reference sequence). Trimming pared 5 bases from V and 2 bases from J, leaving 11 bases between. The CDR3 sequence is CASSSRTYTDTQYF. The CDR3 region has the DNA TGTGCCAGTAGTTCCCGGACCTACACAGATACGCAGTATTTT.

CDR3 bases: TGTGCCAGCAGGCCCGGGACTAGCGGGGCTAAATACAATGAGCAGTTCTTC. Amino acid sequence: CASRPGTSGAKYNEQFF. The genes are TRBV25-1 and TRBJ2-1, with 13 bases aligning to TRBD2. The junction had 9 bases not matched to a gene; V was cut back by 6 bases and J by 4 bases. The CDR3 spans 17 residues. CDR1 MGHDK and CDR2 SYGVNS come from the germline V gene.

The chain joins TRBV7-2 to TRBJ2-7, with 7 bases matching TRBD2. The germline V gene encodes CDR1 SGHTA and CDR2 FQGNSA. The CDR3 has 16 amino acids. With 7 bases clipped from V and 0 bases from J, the junction kept 12 bases outside the gene matches. CDR3 amino acids: CASKALQLASSYEQYF. CDR3 coding DNA: TGTGCCAGCAAAGCTTTACAACTAGCGAGCTCCTACGAGCAGTACTTC.